The present T cell receptor (beta chain) was sequenced within a study of a mutant IDH1 vaccine in newly diagnosed glioma. As for the study in general: Onset of vaccination occurred 4-6 weeks following radiotherapy alone, or with temozolomide cycles. Weeks 35 and 47 hosted visits V12 and V13, respectively.

As concerns this clone: The antigen is undetermined.

General observations from the study: Of the patients, more than 80% had vaccine-induced immune responses.

Documented time point: week 47, end of study. In the vaccine, a single dose held 300 ug of the mutant IDH1 20-mer peptide, along with topical imiquimod. Libraries were prepared by immunoSEQ multiplex PCR; TCRdb keeps only in-frame clonotypes and omits some of them. The data contain tens of thousands of clones, 65% of them seen just once; the ten biggest clones take up about 4.8%. Trimming took 4 bases from V and 1 from J, leaving 15 bases between them. This CDR3 contains 16 residues. Germline loops: CDR1 SNHLY, CDR2 FYNNEI. The sample here was peripheral blood mononuclear cells (PBMCs), taken from a glioma patient whose treatment included an IDH1 peptide vaccine. J is TRBJ2-3 and V is TRBV2, with D perhaps given as TRBD1 or TRBD2 (5 bases each). This TCR derives from a man aged 35-49 years with glioma. Some clones in this sample may be carry-over from other donors' samples. CDR3 DNA: TGTGCCAGCAGTGTGAGGGGCGGGTATGGCACAGATACGCAGTATTTT. It codes for CASSVRGGYGTDTQYF.